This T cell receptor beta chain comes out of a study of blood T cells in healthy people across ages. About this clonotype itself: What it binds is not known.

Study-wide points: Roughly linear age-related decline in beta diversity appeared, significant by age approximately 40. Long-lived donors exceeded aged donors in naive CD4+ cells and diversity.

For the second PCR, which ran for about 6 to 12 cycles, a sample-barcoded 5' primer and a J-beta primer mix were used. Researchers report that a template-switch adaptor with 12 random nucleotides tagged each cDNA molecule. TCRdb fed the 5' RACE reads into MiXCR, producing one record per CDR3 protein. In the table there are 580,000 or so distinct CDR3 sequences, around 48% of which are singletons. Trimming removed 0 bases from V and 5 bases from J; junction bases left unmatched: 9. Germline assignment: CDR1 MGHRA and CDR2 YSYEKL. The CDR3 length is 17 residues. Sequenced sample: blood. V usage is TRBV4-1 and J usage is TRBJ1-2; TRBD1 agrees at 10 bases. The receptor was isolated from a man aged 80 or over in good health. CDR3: CASSQDEGQGIGYGYTF. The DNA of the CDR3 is TGCGCCAGCAGCCAAGATGAGGGACAGGGGATCGGGTATGGCTACACCTTC.